The 20 T cell receptor beta chains given below trace back to one sample, sequenced in a study of CD8+ T cells in alopecia areata. Investigators isolated RNA and reverse transcribed it into cDNA to act as the sequencing template. Profiled with immunoSEQ multiplex PCR; TCRdb holds only in-frame clones, not every one. The sample lists 200,000 to 250,000 clones, about three fifths seen once, with approximately 0.44% in the top ten. This specimen was CD4+ T cells sorted from blood, taken at week 0. The receptors were sampled from a human donor with alopecia areata.

J is TRBJ1-5 and V is TRBV2, with D hard to call. There are 12 residues in the CDR3. Per the germline V gene, CDR1 is SNHLY and CDR2 is FYNNEI. Trimming left V 7 bases short and J 2 bases short, with 6 bases between. The CDR3 region is CASKAGNQPQHF. The CDR3 nucleotides read TGTGCCAGCAAGGCCGGCAATCAGCCCCAGCATTTT.

This chain uses TRBV7-9 with TRBJ2-3, with 11 nucleotides matching TRBD2. The length of the CDR3 is 16 residues. CDR1 SEHNR and CDR2 FQNEAQ come from the germline V gene (reference sequence). V shed 4 bases and J 0 bases; nucleotides not matched to a gene: 3. DNA of the CDR3: TGTGCCAGCAGCTCTATAGCGGGAGGGAGCACAGATACGCAGTATTTT. It is translated as CASSSIAGGSTDTQYF.

The DNA of the CDR3 is TGTGCCAGCAGTTACCATACAGGCGAGCAGTACTTC. Translation gives CASSYHTGEQYF. This rearrangement joins TRBV6-6 to TRBJ2-7, with D possibly TRBD1 on 5 matching bases. The CDR3 is 12 residues long. The germline V gene encodes CDR1 MNHNY and CDR2 SVGAGI (reference sequence). V was pared by 2 bases and J by 6 bases, with 8 bases between.

The CDR3 sequence: CASSLDDRDYGYTF. Written as DNA, the CDR3 is TGTGCCAGCAGTTTGGACGACCGAGACTATGGCTACACCTTC. V gene TRBV6-5 combines with J gene TRBJ1-2; unclear D gene. CDR3 size: 14 residues. Looked up from germline, CDR1 is MNHEY and CDR2 is SVGAGI. The V gene lost 4 bases and the J gene lost 3 bases, with 12 bases spanning the gap.

The chain couples TRBV29-1 to TRBJ2-1; D may be TRBD1 (5 bases). The V end lost 5 bases, the J end lost 3 bases, and 23 bases lay between the germline ends. The CDR3 loop spans 17 amino acids. Germline lookup yields CDR1 SQVTM and CDR2 ANQGSEA. CDR3 sequence reads: CSVRKSFRGPNYNEQFF. The CDR3 DNA sequence: TGCAGCGTTCGAAAGTCCTTTAGGGGTCCCAACTACAATGAGCAGTTCTTC.

The chain employs TRBV6-1 and TRBJ1-1; D unresolved. CDR1 is MNHNS and CDR2 is SASEGT in the germline V gene. The V and J ends lost 8 bases and 7 bases respectively, with 11 bases between them. The CDR3 extends over 11 amino acids. Here the CDR3 reads CASRARLEAFF. DNA of the CDR3: TGTGCCAGCCGGGCGCGGCTTGAAGCTTTCTTT.

The chain carries TRBV10-3 and TRBJ2-1; 15 bases fit TRBD2. This CDR3 is built from 19 residues. Germline lookup yields CDR1 ENHRY and CDR2 SYGVKD. The junction had 7 bases not matched to a gene; V was cut back by 4 bases and J by 0 bases. The CDR3 here is CAISARTSGGGSSYNEQFF. The DNA for the CDR3 is TGTGCCATCAGTGCCCGGACTAGCGGGGGGGGTAGCTCCTACAATGAGCAGTTCTTC.

Only a few counts were recorded for this clone. V gene TRBV29-1 combines with J gene TRBJ1-2; D may be TRBD1 (5 bases). The CDR3 covers 13 residues. Germline V gene sequence: CDR1 SQVTM, CDR2 ANQGSEA. With 4 bases removed from V and 8 bases from J, the gap between germline ends came to 17 bases. The CDR3 spells CSVGQQDGLGYTF. CDR3 nucleotide sequence: TGCAGCGTTGGGCAACAGGATGGATTAGGCTACACCTTC.

The rearrangement joins TRBV30 to TRBJ1-2; maybe TRBD1 (6 bases). With 0 bases removed from V and 1 base from J, the gap between germline ends came to 12 bases. The CDR3 extends over 15 amino acids. The V gene's germline CDR1 is GTSNPN and CDR2 SVGIG (reference sequence). In DNA form, the CDR3 reads TGTGCCTGGAGTGTGGTCAGGGGTCTTAACTATGGCTACACCTTC. Translation: CAWSVVRGLNYGYTF. The full variable domain, its missing parts supplied by reference TRBV30 and TRBJ1-2, is SQTIHQWPATLVQPVGSPLSLECTVEGTSNPNLYWYRQAAGRGLQLLFYSVGIGQISSEVPQNLSASRPQDRQFILSSKKLLLSDSGFYLCAWSVVRGLNYGYTFGSGTRLTVV.

This rearrangement joins TRBV14 to TRBJ1-4; D gene unclear. Germline assignment: CDR1 SGHDN and CDR2 FVKESK. Trimming removed 1 base at V and 8 bases at J, with 14 bases between. The CDR3 loop spans 15 amino acids. The CDR3 reads CASSQGLPPTEKLFF. CDR3 in DNA: TGTGCCAGCAGCCAAGGACTTCCCCCTACCGAAAAACTGTTTTTT.

This clone has a handful of counts. The same CDR3 arises from other DNA sequences in this sample as well. The V gene is TRBV9, the J gene TRBJ2-2, with D uncertain. The CDR3 runs to 14 residues. Between the trimmed V and J ends, which lost 0 bases and 2 bases, there was a span of 5 bases. CDR1 is SGDLS and CDR2 is YYNGEE in the germline V gene. The CDR3 nucleotides are TGTGCCAGCAGCGTAGTATCCAACACCGGGGAGCTGTTTTTT. It translates to CASSVVSNTGELFF.

This clone was observed a few times. The chain has TRBV7-9 and TRBJ1-5, with D hard to call. Trimming cost V 5 bases and J 2 bases, with 13 bases left between them. The CDR3 totals 15 residues. The germline CDR1 and CDR2 sequences are SEHNR and FQNEAQ (reference sequence). In DNA form, the CDR3 reads TGTGCCAGCAGCCCAGACCCCCTGGGCAATCAGCCCCAGCATTTT. This sequence encodes CASSPDPLGNQPQHF.

This clone showed up just a few times. The genes are TRBV6-5 and TRBJ1-1; tentative D call: TRBD1 (6 bases). V was pared by 4 bases and J by 3 bases, with 15 bases between. The CDR3 totals 15 residues. The germline V gene has CDR1 MNHEY and CDR2 SVGAGI. This CDR3 is CASSSHRDGDTEAFF. The CDR3 bases are TGTGCCAGCAGTTCACACAGGGATGGAGACACTGAAGCTTTCTTT.

This clone was seen a few times. This chain uses TRBV30 with TRBJ1-2, with 8 bases matching TRBD1. Germline V gives CDR1 GTSNPN, CDR2 SVGIG (reference sequence). The CDR3 extends over 14 amino acids. After removal of 8 bases from V and 5 bases from J, the junction contained 13 bases not matched to a gene. The CDR3 here is CAATRQGAGYGYTF. The CDR3 DNA is TGTGCCGCAACCCGCCAGGGGGCGGGATATGGCTACACCTTC.

The chain couples TRBV12-5 to TRBJ2-2; 7 bases align to TRBD1. The V gene end was trimmed by 5 bases and the J gene end by 3 bases; junction bases not matched to a gene: 6. The CDR3 totals 15 residues. Germline values: CDR1 LGHNT, CDR2 FRNRAP. The CDR3 nucleotides read TGTGCTAGTGGTGACCGGGACAGAGACACCGGGGAGCTGTTTTTT. Residues: CASGDRDRDTGELFF.

The rearrangement links TRBV30 to TRBJ1-2; the match to TRBD1 covers 8 bases. CDR3 length equals 20 residues. V lost 0 bases, J lost 0 bases, and 18 bases stayed unmatched. The germline V gene has CDR1 GTSNPN and CDR2 SVGIG (reference sequence). The chain's CDR3 is CAWSVVPRPGQGPANYGYTF. CDR3 bases: TGTGCCTGGAGTGTAGTCCCCCGCCCAGGACAGGGACCAGCTAACTATGGCTACACCTTC.

This clone was observed a handful of times. This sample includes further DNA sequences coding for the same CDR3. The gene calls are TRBV30 and TRBJ1-4; 8 bases fit TRBD1. The CDR3 totals 13 residues. Germline lookup yields CDR1 GTSNPN and CDR2 SVGIG (reference sequence). V was clipped by 1 base and J by 5 bases; unmatched bases: 0. As DNA, the CDR3 is TGTGCCTGGAGTGGACAGGGGAATGAAAAACTGTTTTTT. It encodes CAWSGQGNEKLFF. The full variable domain, in which reference TRBV30 and TRBJ1-4 provide the parts outside the CDR3, is SQTIHQWPATLVQPVGSPLSLECTVEGTSNPNLYWYRQAAGRGLQLLFYSVGIGQISSEVPQNLSASRPQDRQFILSSKKLLLSDSGFYLCAWSGQGNEKLFFGSGTQLSVL.

V gene TRBV7-3 combines with J gene TRBJ1-2; D possibly corresponds to TRBD1 (5 bases). The CDR3 extends over 16 amino acids. V lost 2 bases and J lost 4, with 17 bases in between. Germline assignment: CDR1 SGHTA and CDR2 FQGTGA. The CDR3 DNA follows: TGTGCCAGCAGCTTAGATTATTCCGGGACGTCCTATGGCTACACCTTC. Protein product: CASSLDYSGTSYGYTF.

This clone appeared once. The chain carries TRBV14 and TRBJ2-3, with D unclear. Germline CDR1 reads SGHDN; CDR2 reads FVKESK. There are 13 residues in the CDR3. Trimming took 3 bases from V and 5 from J, leaving 9 bases between them. Written as DNA, the CDR3 is TGTGCCAGCAGCCAGGGCCTCAGAGATACGCAGTATTTT. Its translation: CASSQGLRDTQYF.

The chain is built from TRBV7-9 and TRBJ2-1; D gene unclear. V lost 1 base and J 8 bases, leaving 9 bases between the germline ends. The CDR3 is 13 residues long. Germline CDR1 is SEHNR and CDR2 is FQNEAQ (reference sequence). The CDR3 loop is CASSLVSSDEQFF. The CDR3 DNA reads TGTGCCAGCAGCTTAGTGTCATCGGATGAGCAGTTCTTC.